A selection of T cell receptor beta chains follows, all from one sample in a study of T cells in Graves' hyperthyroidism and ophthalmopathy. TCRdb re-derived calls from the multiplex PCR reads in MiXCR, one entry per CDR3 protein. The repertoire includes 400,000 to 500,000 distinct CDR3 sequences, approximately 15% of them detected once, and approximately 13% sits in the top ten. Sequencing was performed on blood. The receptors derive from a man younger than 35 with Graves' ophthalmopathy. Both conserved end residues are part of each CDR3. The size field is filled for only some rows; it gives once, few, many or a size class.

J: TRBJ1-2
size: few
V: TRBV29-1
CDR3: CSVAGQAPGYTF

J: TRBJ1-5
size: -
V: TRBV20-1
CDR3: CSARPGANQPQHF

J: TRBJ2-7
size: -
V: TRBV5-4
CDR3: CASSWQGEGSYEQYF

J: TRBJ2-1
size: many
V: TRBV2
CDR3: CASSLDRHNEQFF

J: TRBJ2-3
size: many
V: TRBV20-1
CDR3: CSASLPPGGDTQYF

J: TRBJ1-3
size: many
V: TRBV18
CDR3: CASSPNSRQSGNTIYF

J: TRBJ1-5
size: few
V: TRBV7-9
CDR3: CASSFQGPNQPQHF

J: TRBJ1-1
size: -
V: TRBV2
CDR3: CASSAGQATGAFF

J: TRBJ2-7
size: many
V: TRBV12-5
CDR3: CASALSRGPAYEQYF

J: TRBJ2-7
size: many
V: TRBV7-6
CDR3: CASSPLDRAYEQYF

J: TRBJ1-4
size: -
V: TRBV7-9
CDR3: CASSLQGHSNEKLFF

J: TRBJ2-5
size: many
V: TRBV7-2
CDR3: CASSLVREETQYF

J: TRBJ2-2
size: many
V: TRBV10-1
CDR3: CASSGTGSLTGELFF

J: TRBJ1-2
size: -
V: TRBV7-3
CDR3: CASSVSPGTLYGYTF

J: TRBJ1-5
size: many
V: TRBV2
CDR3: CASSVRRAQPQHF

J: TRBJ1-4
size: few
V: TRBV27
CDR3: CASSHDRGSYEKLFF

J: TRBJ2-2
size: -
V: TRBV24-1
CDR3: CATQEVGNTGELFF

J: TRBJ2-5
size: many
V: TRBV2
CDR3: CASCGQTKETQYF

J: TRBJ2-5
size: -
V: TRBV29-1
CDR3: CSAYPGTAQETQYF

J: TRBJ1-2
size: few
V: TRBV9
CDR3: CASSVFDRGYGYTF

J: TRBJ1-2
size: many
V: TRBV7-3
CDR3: CATRDTYYGYTF

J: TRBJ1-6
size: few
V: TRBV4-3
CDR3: CASSQLLTDHNSPLHF

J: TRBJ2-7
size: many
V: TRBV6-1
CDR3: CASSRKGKSPTGEQYF

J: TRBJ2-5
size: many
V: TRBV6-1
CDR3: CASSYLAGGHQETQYF